This T cell receptor (beta chain) was observed in a study of blood T cell repertoires in COVID-19. All enrollees were about 18 to 89 years old and from around 25 US areas. Here immunoSEQ multiplex PCR was the method, and the copy in TCRdb shows in-frame clones only, minus some. The data show approximately 270,000 clones, 91% seen once. The specimen sequenced was PBMCs or T cells enriched from blood (not recorded which). The sequence was obtained from a human donor in a cohort exposed to, infected with or recovered from COVID-19 (not recorded which). The donor label of this sample is uncertain.

The CDR3 DNA follows: TGTGCCAGCAGCTTGTCAAGGACTAGCAACTACGAGCAGTACTTC. Translated, it gives CASSLSRTSNYEQYF. The chain employs TRBV7-8 and TRBJ2-7; 8 nucleotides align to TRBD2. This CDR3 has 15 amino acids. The ends lost 3 bases at V and 3 bases at J; junction bases unmatched: 7. Germline assignment: CDR1 SGHVS and CDR2 FQNEAQ.